This T cell receptor (beta chain) was documented in a study of human T cells and chemical hapten exposure (dated by TCRdb to about 2021). For the wider study: Libraries were pooled for sequencing, and variation in per-sample TCR yields was attributed mainly to small differences in library volumes within the pool. In alopecia patients, the study followed how the peripheral blood TCR repertoire changed in vivo over primary and secondary sensitization to diphenylcyclopropenone (DPC), a hapten. For every blood RNA sample, sequencing covered both the TCR alpha and TCR beta chains.

Overall study results and their limits: The number of TCRs above 1 in 1000 frequency did not change with DPC sensitization; there was no evidence of global repertoire structure alterations. Repeated subsampling changed both the strength of the expansion versus patch-test correlation and the threshold at which that correlation became significant.

From a lookup of the germline V gene (reference sequence), CDR1 and CDR2 are SEHNR and FQNEAQ. The CDR3, cysteine through phenylalanine, is 12 amino acids long. The read is trimmed to its CDR3 DNA, 36 bases read in frame from base 1. V gives up 1 base and J gives up 3 bases, and the segment between their germline ends measures 4 bases. Only a few counts were recorded for this clonotype. This clone's antigen is unknown. Base qualities are not provided; no much larger clone lies one nucleotide away. In light of the paper, this sample's time point label describes: healthy volunteer bleed at 2 weeks. Total RNA was isolated from unfractionated whole blood collected in Tempus Blood RNA tubes. Five healthy volunteers served as TCR sequencing controls and were bled at day 0, 2 weeks and 6 weeks. Receptor libraries were prepared by RACE. Sequencing was carried out with a NextSeq 500. Library preparation attached unique molecular identifiers to individual cDNA molecules for quantitative, reproducible TCR counting. The original pipeline was this. Samples had a median of around 92,000 TCRs, with a range from about 23,224 to 750,000. V, J and CDR3 annotation of the TCR reads was carried out using the Decombinator software suite. Every sample was subsampled to the same number of TCRs (28,000) for the PS versus PT1 abundance plots. Expanded TCRs were defined as absent before sensitization and observed at least eight times at the 2-week time point. TCRdb reworked the public reads: Q25 trimming with fastp, MiXCR clone assembly, productive beta chains retained. Duplicate CDR3 protein sequences are folded into a single record with the most common DNA and genes. These V and J calls are TCRdb output, not the study's own analysis. The sample data list roughly 100,000 distinct CDR3 sequences, and approximately 9% of these were observed just once. Of the sample, around 3% is held by the ten largest clones.

The receptor chain draws on TRBV7-9 and TRBJ2-7, with an unclear D gene assignment. The receptor was isolated from a female donor in good health. Some clones in this sample may be carry-over from other donors' samples. The sequencing input was whole blood. The DNA sequence follows: TGTGCCAGCAGCTTAGAAAGCTACGAGCAGTACTTC. Its translation reads: CASSLESYEQYF.